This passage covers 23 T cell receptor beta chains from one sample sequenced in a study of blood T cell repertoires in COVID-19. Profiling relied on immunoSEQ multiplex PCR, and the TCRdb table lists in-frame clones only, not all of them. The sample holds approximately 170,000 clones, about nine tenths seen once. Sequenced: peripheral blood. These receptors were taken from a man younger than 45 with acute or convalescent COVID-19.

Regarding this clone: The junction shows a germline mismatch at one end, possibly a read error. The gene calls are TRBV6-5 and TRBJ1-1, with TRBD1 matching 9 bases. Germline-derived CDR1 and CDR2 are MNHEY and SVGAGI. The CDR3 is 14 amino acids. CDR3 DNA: TGTGCCAGCAGACGAGGGACAGGGAACCCTGAAGCTTTCTTT. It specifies CASRRGTGNPEAFF.

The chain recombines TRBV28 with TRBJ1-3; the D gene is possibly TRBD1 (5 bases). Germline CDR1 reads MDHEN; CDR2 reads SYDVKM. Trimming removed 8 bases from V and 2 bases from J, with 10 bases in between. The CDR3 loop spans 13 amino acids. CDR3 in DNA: TGTGCCAGCGTAGTGGGGCCTGGAAACACCATATATTTT. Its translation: CASVVGPGNTIYF. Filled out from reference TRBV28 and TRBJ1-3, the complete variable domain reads DVKVTQSSRYLVKRTGEKVFLECVQDMDHENMFWYRQDPGLGLRLIYFSYDVKMKEKGDIPEGYSVSREKKERFSLILESASTNQTSMYLCASVVGPGNTIYFGEGSWLTVV.

The CDR3 region has the DNA TGTGCCAGCAGTTACTCCCGTGCGGCCCATCAGCCCCAGCATTTT. This translates into CASSYSRAAHQPQHF. The chain links TRBV6-5 to TRBJ1-5; D is undetermined. The CDR3 is 15 amino acids. V lost 0 bases, J lost 5 bases, and 11 bases lay in between. Germline values: CDR1 MNHEY, CDR2 SVGAGI.

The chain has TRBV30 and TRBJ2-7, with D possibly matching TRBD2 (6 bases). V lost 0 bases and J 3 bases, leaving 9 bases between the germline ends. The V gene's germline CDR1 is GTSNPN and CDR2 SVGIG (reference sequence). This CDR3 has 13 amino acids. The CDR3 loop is CAWSVLGGYEQYF. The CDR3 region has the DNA TGTGCCTGGAGTGTACTCGGGGGCTACGAGCAGTACTTC.

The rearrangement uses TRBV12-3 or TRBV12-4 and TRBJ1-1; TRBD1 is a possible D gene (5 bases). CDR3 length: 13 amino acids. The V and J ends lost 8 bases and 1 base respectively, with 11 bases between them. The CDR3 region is CASAWGENTEAFF. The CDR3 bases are TGTGCCAGCGCTTGGGGGGAGAACACTGAAGCTTTCTTT.

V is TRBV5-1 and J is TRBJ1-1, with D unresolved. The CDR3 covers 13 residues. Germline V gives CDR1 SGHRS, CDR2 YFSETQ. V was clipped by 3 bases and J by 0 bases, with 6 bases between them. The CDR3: CASSSTLNTEAFF. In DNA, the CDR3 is TGCGCCAGCAGCTCCACACTGAACACTGAAGCTTTCTTT.

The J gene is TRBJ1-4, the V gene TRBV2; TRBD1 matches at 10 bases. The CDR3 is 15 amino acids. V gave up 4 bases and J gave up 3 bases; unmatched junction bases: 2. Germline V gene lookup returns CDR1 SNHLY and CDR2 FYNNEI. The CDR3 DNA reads TGTGCCAGCAGTGGACAGGGGGCCCCTAATGAAAAACTGTTTTTT. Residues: CASSGQGAPNEKLFF.

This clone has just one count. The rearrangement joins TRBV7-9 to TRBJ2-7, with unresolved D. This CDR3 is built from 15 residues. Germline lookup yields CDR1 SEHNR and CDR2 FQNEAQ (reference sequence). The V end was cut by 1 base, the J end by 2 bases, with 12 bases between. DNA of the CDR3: TGTGCCAGCAGCTTAGTCATGGAACTACCCTACGAGCAGTACTTC. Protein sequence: CASSLVMELPYEQYF.

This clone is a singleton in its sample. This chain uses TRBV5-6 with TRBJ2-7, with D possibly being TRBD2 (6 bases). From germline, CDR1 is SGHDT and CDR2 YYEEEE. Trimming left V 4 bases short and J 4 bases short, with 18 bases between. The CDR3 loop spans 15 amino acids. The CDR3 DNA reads TGTGCCAGCAGCCGTGGAACTAGCAGTCATTACGAGCAGTACTTC. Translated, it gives CASSRGTSSHYEQYF.

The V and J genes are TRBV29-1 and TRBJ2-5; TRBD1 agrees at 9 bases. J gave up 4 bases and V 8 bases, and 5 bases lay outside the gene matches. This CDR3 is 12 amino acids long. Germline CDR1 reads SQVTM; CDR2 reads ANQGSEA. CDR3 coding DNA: TGCAGCACCACAGGGGGCGCAGAGACCCAGTACTTC. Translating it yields CSTTGGAETQYF.

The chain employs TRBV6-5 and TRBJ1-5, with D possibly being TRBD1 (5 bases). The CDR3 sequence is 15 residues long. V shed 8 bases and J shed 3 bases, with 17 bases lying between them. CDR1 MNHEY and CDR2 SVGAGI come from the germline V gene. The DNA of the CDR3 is TGTGCCAGCCGACAAGACAGATTTGACAATCAGCCCCAGCATTTT. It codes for CASRQDRFDNQPQHF.

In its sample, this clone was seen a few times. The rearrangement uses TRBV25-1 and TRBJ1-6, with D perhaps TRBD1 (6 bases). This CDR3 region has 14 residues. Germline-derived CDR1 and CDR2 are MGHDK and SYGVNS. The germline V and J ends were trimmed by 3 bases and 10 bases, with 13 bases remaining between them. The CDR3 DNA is TGTGCCAGCAGTGATCAGGGGCTCGGCTCACCCCTCCACTTT. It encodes CASSDQGLGSPLHF.

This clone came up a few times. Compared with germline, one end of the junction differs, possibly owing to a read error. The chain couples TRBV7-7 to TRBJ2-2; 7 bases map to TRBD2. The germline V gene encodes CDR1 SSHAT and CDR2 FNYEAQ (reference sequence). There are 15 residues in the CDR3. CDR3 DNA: TGTGCTAGCAGCACCGGGCCCACGGGGGGCGGGGAGCTGTTTTTT. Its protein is CASSTGPTGGGELFF.

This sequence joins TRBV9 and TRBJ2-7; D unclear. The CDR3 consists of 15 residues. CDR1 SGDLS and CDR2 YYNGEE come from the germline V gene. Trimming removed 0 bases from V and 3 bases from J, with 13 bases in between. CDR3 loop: CASSVGFEARYEQYF. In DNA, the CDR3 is TGTGCCAGCAGCGTAGGATTTGAGGCCCGCTACGAGCAGTACTTC. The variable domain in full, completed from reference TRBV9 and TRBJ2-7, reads DSGVTQTPKHLITATGQRVTLRCSPRSGDLSVYWYQQSLDQGLQFLIQYYNGEERAKGNILERFSAQQFPDLHSELNLSSLELGDSALYFCASSVGFEARYEQYFGPGTRLTVT.

CDR3: CASSLGGGTVRDTQYF. The CDR3 coding sequence is TGTGCCAGCAGCTTGGGCGGCGGGACGGTGAGGGATACGCAGTATTTT. V and J are TRBV7-9 and TRBJ2-3, with a tentative D call TRBD2 (6 bases). Per germline, CDR1 SEHNR and CDR2 FQNEAQ (reference sequence). Trimming shortened V by 3 bases and J by 6 bases, and 19 bases separated the two germline ends. The CDR3 runs 16 residues.

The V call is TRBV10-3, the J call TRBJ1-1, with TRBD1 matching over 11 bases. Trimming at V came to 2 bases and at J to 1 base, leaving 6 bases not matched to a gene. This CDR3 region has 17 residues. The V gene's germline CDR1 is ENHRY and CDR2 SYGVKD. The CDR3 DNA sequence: TGTGCCATCAGTGAGAGGGGACAGGGGGTTGCGAACACTGAAGCTTTCTTT. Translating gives CAISERGQGVANTEAFF.

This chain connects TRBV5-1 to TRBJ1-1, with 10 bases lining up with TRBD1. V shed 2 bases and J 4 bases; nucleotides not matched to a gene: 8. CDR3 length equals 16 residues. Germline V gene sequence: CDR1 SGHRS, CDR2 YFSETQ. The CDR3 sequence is CASSFNPGQGTTEAFF. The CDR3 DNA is TGCGCCAGCAGCTTCAACCCGGGACAGGGGACCACTGAAGCTTTCTTT.

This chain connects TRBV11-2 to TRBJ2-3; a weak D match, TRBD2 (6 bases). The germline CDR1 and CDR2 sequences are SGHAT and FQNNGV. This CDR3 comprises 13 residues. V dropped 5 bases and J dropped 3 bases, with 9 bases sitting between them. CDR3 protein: CASSPAGTDTQYF. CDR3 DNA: TGTGCCAGCAGCCCCGCGGGGACAGATACGCAGTATTTT.

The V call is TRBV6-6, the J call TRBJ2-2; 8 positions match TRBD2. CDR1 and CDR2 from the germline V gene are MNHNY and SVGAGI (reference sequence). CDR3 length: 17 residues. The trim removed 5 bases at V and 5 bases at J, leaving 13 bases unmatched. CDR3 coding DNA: TGTGCCAGCAGTCCCCGAATTAGCGGGGCGGCGACCGGGGAGCTGTTTTTT. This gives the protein CASSPRISGAATGELFF.

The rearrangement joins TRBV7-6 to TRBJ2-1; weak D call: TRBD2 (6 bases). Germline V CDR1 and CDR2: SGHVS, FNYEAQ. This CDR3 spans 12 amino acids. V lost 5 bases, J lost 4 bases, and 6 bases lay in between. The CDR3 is CASSREYNEQFF. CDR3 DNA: TGTGCCAGCAGCCGGGAGTACAATGAGCAGTTCTTC.

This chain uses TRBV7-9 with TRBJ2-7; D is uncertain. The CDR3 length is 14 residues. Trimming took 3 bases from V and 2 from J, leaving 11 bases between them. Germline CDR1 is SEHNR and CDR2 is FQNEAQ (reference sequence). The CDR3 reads CASSLTYIPYEQYF. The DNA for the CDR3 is TGTGCCAGCAGCTTGACATATATCCCCTACGAGCAGTACTTC.

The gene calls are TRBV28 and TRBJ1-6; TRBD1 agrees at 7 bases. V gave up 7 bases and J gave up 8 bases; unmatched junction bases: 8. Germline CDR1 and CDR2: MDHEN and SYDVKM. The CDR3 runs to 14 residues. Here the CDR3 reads CASNPGGPDSPLHF. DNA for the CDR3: TGTGCCAGCAACCCAGGGGGTCCGGATTCACCCCTCCACTTT.

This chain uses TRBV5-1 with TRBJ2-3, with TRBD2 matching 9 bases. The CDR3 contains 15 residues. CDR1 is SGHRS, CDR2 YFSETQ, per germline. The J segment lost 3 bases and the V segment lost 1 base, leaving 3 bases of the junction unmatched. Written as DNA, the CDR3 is TGCGCCAGCAGCTTGAAAGCGGGGGGAACAGATACGCAGTATTTT. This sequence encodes CASSLKAGGTDTQYF. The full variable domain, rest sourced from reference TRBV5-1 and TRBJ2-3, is KAGVTQTPRYLIKTRGQQVTLSCSPISGHRSVSWYQQTPGQGLQFLFEYFSETQRNKGNFPGRFSGRQFSNSRSEMNVSTLELGDSALYLCASSLKAGGTDTQYFGPGTRLTVL.